A single sample is the source of the 24 T cell receptor beta chains below, sequenced in a study of T-cell memory formation after mild COVID-19. Each CDR3 protein gets one entry after TCRdb re-called the 5' RACE reads with MiXCR. The sample has fewer than 250,000 distinct CDR3 sequences; roughly a tenth are singletons. Sequencing input: PBMCs or a T cell subset sorted from them (not recorded which). Receptor source: a man aged 18 to 30 who had mild COVID-19 (a few samples of this study predate the infection). Cell type and time point are not known.

This clonotype was counted a few times. The chain is built from TRBV3-1 and TRBJ2-7, with D perhaps TRBD1 (6 bases). The V end lost 0 bases, the J end lost 3 bases, and 15 bases lay between the germline ends. The germline CDR1 and CDR2 sequences are LGHDT and YNNKEL (reference sequence). The CDR3 spans 16 residues. The CDR3 spells CASSQDSTGPNYEQYF. CDR3 in DNA: TGTGCCAGCAGCCAAGATTCAACAGGGCCGAACTACGAGCAGTACTTC.

In its sample, this clonotype was seen a few times. The chain employs TRBV18 and TRBJ2-5; a weak D match, TRBD2 (5 bases). V lost 3 bases and J lost 0, with 8 bases in between. CDR1 and CDR2 from the germline V gene are KGHSH and LQKENI. The CDR3 totals 14 residues. CDR3 amino acids: CASSPWRYQETQYF. The CDR3 bases are TGTGCCAGCTCACCTTGGAGGTACCAAGAGACCCAGTACTTC.

This clonotype was seen a few times. The chain's CDR3 is CASSSMGGPQETQYF. The CDR3 DNA reads TGTGCCAGCAGCTCGATGGGGGGGCCCCAAGAGACCCAGTACTTC. The genes are TRBV7-2 and TRBJ2-5; possible D gene TRBD2, 7 bases. The ends were cut back, 4 bases at V and 1 base at J, with 13 bases in the middle. Germline CDR1 SGHTA, CDR2 FQGNSA. The CDR3 has 15 residues.

This clonotype was seen a handful of times. The J gene is TRBJ1-1, the V gene TRBV3-1, with D unclear. V was clipped by 3 bases and J by 8 bases, with 7 bases between them. Germline CDR1 LGHDT, CDR2 YNNKEL (reference sequence). The CDR3 is 11 residues long. CDR3 bases: TGTGCCAGCAGCCAGAGAAAAGAAGCTTTCTTT. Its translation is CASSQRKEAFF.

This clonotype appeared a few times. J is TRBJ2-2 and V is TRBV12-3 or TRBV12-4, with unresolved D. Deletions cut 2 bases from V and 6 bases from J, with 7 bases between. The CDR3 sequence is 13 residues long. CDR3 protein: CASSLFGAGELFF. The CDR3 DNA reads as TGTGCCAGCAGTTTATTTGGTGCCGGGGAGCTGTTTTTT.

This clonotype appeared many times. The V call is TRBV12-3 or TRBV12-4, the J call TRBJ2-7; D gene unclear. V was trimmed by 3 bases and J by 7 bases, leaving 10 bases between them. The CDR3 extends over 12 amino acids. CDR3 in DNA: TGTGCCAGCAGTTTTTCCCTGGGGGAGCAGTACTTC. Translation: CASSFSLGEQYF.

This clonotype was seen ten or more times. V gene TRBV9 combines with J gene TRBJ2-5; 7 bases align to TRBD2. Germline V gene lookup returns CDR1 SGDLS and CDR2 YYNGEE. This CDR3 region has 15 residues. Trimming cost V 4 bases and J 1 base; bases outside gene matches: 7. The CDR3 region has the DNA TGTGCCAGCAGCCCCCGGGGGGACCTCCAAGAGACCCAGTACTTC. Translating gives CASSPRGDLQETQYF.

The V and J genes are TRBV19 and TRBJ1-2; TRBD1 matches 8 bases. V gave up 10 bases and J gave up 6 bases; unmatched junction bases: 13. CDR3 length equals 14 residues. The germline CDR1 and CDR2 sequences are LNHDA and SQIVND (reference sequence). The CDR3 sequence: CATRDPGGRDGYTF. The CDR3, as DNA: TGTGCCACCCGTGACCCAGGGGGCAGGGATGGCTACACCTTC.

This clonotype came up a few times. The V call is TRBV25-1, the J call TRBJ1-1; D might be TRBD1 (5 bases). Between the trimmed V and J ends, which lost 5 bases and 6 bases, there was a span of 19 bases. CDR3 length: 15 residues. CDR1 is MGHDK and CDR2 is SYGVNS in the germline V gene. The chain's CDR3 is CASSKRDPNIAEAFF. The CDR3 DNA reads TGTGCCAGCAGTAAGAGGGACCCGAATATAGCTGAAGCTTTCTTT.

The V call is TRBV5-1, the J call TRBJ2-3; D not certain. Germline V gene data show CDR1 as SGHRS and CDR2 as YFSETQ. V was clipped by 1 base and J by 0 bases, with 6 bases between them. The CDR3 contains 14 residues. CDR3 in amino acids: CASSLPTSTDTQYF. The CDR3 bases are TGCGCCAGCAGCTTGCCGACCAGCACAGATACGCAGTATTTT.

This clonotype has a handful of counts. V usage is TRBV18 and J usage is TRBJ2-1; 11 bases align to TRBD2. The CDR3 length is 18 residues. Germline values: CDR1 KGHSH, CDR2 LQKENI. Trimming at V came to 1 base and at J to 7 bases, leaving 12 bases not matched to a gene. The CDR3 spells CASSPLALLAGAENEQFF. The CDR3, as DNA: TGTGCCAGCTCACCACTCGCACTACTAGCGGGGGCGGAGAATGAGCAGTTCTTC. Supplemented by reference TRBV18 and TRBJ2-1, the full variable domain reads NAGVMQNPRHLVRRRGQEARLRCSPMKGHSHVYWYRQLPEEGLKFMVYLQKENIIDESGMPKERFSAEFPKEGPSILRIQQVVRGDSAAYFCASSPLALLAGAENEQFFGPGTRLTVL.

V is TRBV5-5 and J is TRBJ1-5; possible D gene TRBD1, 5 bases. Per the germline V gene, CDR1 is SGHKS and CDR2 is YYEKEE (reference sequence). Trimming cost V 2 bases and J 5 bases, with 11 bases left between them. The CDR3 runs 14 residues. The CDR3 sequence: CASSFGGEDQPQHF. The CDR3 DNA reads as TGTGCCAGCAGCTTTGGGGGGGAAGATCAGCCCCAGCATTTT.

There are a few counts of this clonotype. The rearrangement uses TRBV20-1 and TRBJ1-5; a weak D match, TRBD1 (5 bases). Trimming took off 1 base at V and 1 base at J, with 5 bases between the two ends. Germline V CDR1 and CDR2: DFQATT, SNEGSKA (reference sequence). The CDR3 length is 13 residues. In DNA form, the CDR3 reads TGCAGTGCTAGAGGACAGAGCAATCAGCCCCAGCATTTT. Its protein is CSARGQSNQPQHF.

The chain joins TRBV7-8 to TRBJ2-3; D might be TRBD1 or TRBD2, each matching 5 bases. The CDR3 has 15 amino acids. The germline CDR1 and CDR2 sequences are SGHVS and FQNEAQ. Trimming took 7 bases from V and 2 from J, leaving 16 bases between them. The CDR3, as DNA: TGTGCCAGCACCGTAGGGACGGCCTACACAGATACGCAGTATTTT. Its translation is CASTVGTAYTDTQYF.

This clonotype has only a few counts. The chain couples TRBV5-1 to TRBJ2-7, with 14 nucleotides matching TRBD2. The CDR3 runs 17 residues. CDR1 and CDR2 from the germline V gene are SGHRS and YFSETQ. Trimming cost V 2 bases and J 2 bases; bases outside gene matches: 6. The CDR3 DNA reads TGCGCCAGCAGCTTCGGACTAGCGGGGGGACCAACCTACGAGCAGTACGTC. It encodes CASSFGLAGGPTYEQYV.

In this sample, this clonotype turned up many times. The rearrangement joins TRBV7-2 to TRBJ1-5, with D possibly being TRBD1 (6 bases). The CDR3 runs to 15 residues. Germline CDR1 SGHTA, CDR2 FQGNSA. V lost 0 bases to trimming and J lost 6 bases, with 12 bases between them. CDR3 in amino acids: CASSLAPGGVQPQHF. The CDR3 DNA reads TGTGCCAGCAGCTTAGCGCCGGGGGGCGTTCAGCCCCAGCATTTT.

In this sample, this clonotype turned up once. The chain is built from TRBV29-1 and TRBJ2-3; no definite D call. The CDR3 has 14 amino acids. Deletions cut 4 bases from V and 1 base from J, with 12 bases between. Per germline, CDR1 SQVTM and CDR2 ANQGSEA. The CDR3 sequence is CSVGRARGTDTQYF. The CDR3 nucleotides read TGCAGCGTTGGACGAGCAAGGGGCACAGATACGCAGTATTTT.

This clonotype was counted a few times. This chain uses TRBV21-1 with TRBJ2-5; TRBD1 is the table's D call and was not checked against the DNA. TRBV21-1 is a pseudogene. The CDR3 is made up of 15 amino acids. As DNA, the CDR3 is TGTGCCAGCCCTCCGGGACAGGGGGTCCAAGAGACCCAGTACTTC. Residues: CASPPGQGVQETQYF.

V is TRBV4-1 and J is TRBJ2-1, with a possible D match to TRBD2 (6 bases). This CDR3 has 13 residues. V was clipped by 10 bases and J by 5 bases, with 15 bases between them. The V gene's germline CDR1 is MGHRA and CDR2 YSYEKL. The CDR3 coding sequence is TGCGCCACCCGGGCGGGGCTAAACAATGAGCAGTTCTTC. It yields the protein CATRAGLNNEQFF.

This rearrangement joins TRBV4-1 to TRBJ2-1, with TRBD2 matching over 15 bases. CDR3 length: 19 amino acids. Germline assignment: CDR1 MGHRA and CDR2 YSYEKL. Trimming at V came to 3 bases and at J to 0 bases, leaving 6 bases not matched to a gene. The CDR3: CASSHQGLAGGRSYNEQFF. The CDR3 DNA is TGCGCCAGCAGCCATCAGGGACTAGCGGGGGGCCGCTCCTACAATGAGCAGTTCTTC.

This chain links TRBV12-3 or TRBV12-4 with TRBJ1-1; TRBD1 agrees at 7 bases. The CDR3 has 13 residues. J lost 4 bases, V lost 6 bases, and 5 bases had no gene match. The CDR3 DNA reads as TGTGCCAGCAGATCCGGGACAGTCACTGAAGCTTTCTTT. It is translated as CASRSGTVTEAFF.

V and J are TRBV9 and TRBJ1-4; D is possibly TRBD1 (5 bases). V lost 6 bases and J 3 bases, leaving 12 bases between the germline ends. Germline CDR1 reads SGDLS; CDR2 reads YYNGEE. CDR3 size: 14 residues. The CDR3 nucleotides are TGTGCCAGCAACGGGGGTTCATCTAATGAAAAACTGTTTTTT. Encoded protein: CASNGGSSNEKLFF.

V is TRBV19 and J is TRBJ2-3; D possibly uses TRBD1 or TRBD2 (5 bases each). Germline CDR1 is LNHDA and CDR2 is SQIVND (reference sequence). V was pared by 4 bases and J by 2 bases, with 16 bases between. CDR3 length: 16 amino acids. CDR3 bases: TGTGCCAGTAGTACCCTAATGAGGGGTAACACAGATACGCAGTATTTT. The encoded protein is CASSTLMRGNTDTQYF.

In its sample, this clonotype was seen many times. A junction boundary mismatches the germline segment, possibly from a read error. The chain links TRBV24-1 to TRBJ2-5; D may be TRBD2 (5 bases). The CDR3 totals 12 residues. From germline, CDR1 is KGHDR and CDR2 SFDVKD. The CDR3, as DNA: TGTGCCACCAGTCCGGAGGTCGGGGTTCAGCACTTC. Protein product: CATSPEVGVQHF.